The text below deals with one T cell receptor (beta chain). The record originates from a study of blood T cell repertoires in COVID-19. At the level of the study: Spain, Italy and the United States supplied samples that represented acute and convalescent COVID-19. The analysed material was cDNA or gDNA that came from T cells, B-cell-depleted T cells, or PBMCs.

This CDR3 region has 12 residues. Germline V gene data show CDR1 as SEHNR and CDR2 as FQNEAQ (reference sequence). V was cut by 5 bases and J by 10 bases, with 14 bases left in between. The authors' processing: The authors estimated nucleated cell counts from reference gene primer amplification. The repertoire was sequenced with immunoSEQ multiplex PCR; TCRdb's copy has only in-frame clones and lacks some. V, J and clone size reflect that table, while D and trimming were determined from the DNA. The sample lists roughly 280,000 clones, over 85% occurring once. This TCR was recovered from a woman between 55 and 75 years old who had recovered from COVID-19. The material sequenced was PBMCs or T cells enriched from blood (not recorded which). V and J are TRBV7-9 and TRBJ1-1; possibly TRBD1 for D (6 bases). The CDR3 DNA reads as TGTGCCAGCAGCCCGAACGGGGGGCCAGCTTTCTTT. As protein: CASSPNGGPAFF.